The 20 T cell receptor beta chains below were found in one sample sequenced in a study of blood T cell repertoires in COVID-19. Using immunoSEQ multiplex PCR, the repertoire was profiled, and TCRdb retains in-frame clones only, with some absent. The table lists over 300,000 clones, roughly nine tenths of them singletons. The sequenced sample consisted of peripheral blood. All receptors come from a man younger than 30 who had recovered from COVID-19.

The rearrangement links TRBV18 to TRBJ1-1; 8 nucleotides agree with TRBD1. Germline V gene sequence: CDR1 KGHSH, CDR2 LQKENI. V was pared by 0 bases and J by 2 bases, with 2 bases of the junction left unmatched. The CDR3 is 15 residues long. CDR3 DNA: TGTGCCAGCTCACCACCGGACAGGGCTAACACTGAAGCTTTCTTT. Encoded protein: CASSPPDRANTEAFF.

The chain couples TRBV5-1 to TRBJ2-2, with 9 bases identical to TRBD1. Per the germline V gene, CDR1 is SGHRS and CDR2 is YFSETQ. V lost 6 bases to trimming and J lost 4 bases; unmatched junction nucleotides: 10. The CDR3 is 16 amino acids. The CDR3 DNA is TGCGCCAGCACCACGGGACAGGGAGAACTCACCGGGGAGCTGTTTTTT. This codes for CASTTGQGELTGELFF.

The J gene is TRBJ1-6, the V gene TRBV15; TRBD1 matches 9 bases. Germline V CDR1 and CDR2: LNHNV, YYDKDF (reference sequence). This CDR3 is 15 amino acids long. V was clipped by 3 bases and J by 7 bases; unmatched bases: 4. In DNA, the CDR3 is TGTGCCACCAGCAGTACCGGGACAGGGAATTCACCCCTCCACTTT. It codes for CATSSTGTGNSPLHF.

The genes are TRBV12-5 and TRBJ2-6, with D uncertain. Trimming took 2 bases from V and 4 from J, leaving 12 bases between them. This CDR3 is built from 16 residues. The germline V gene has CDR1 LGHNT and CDR2 FRNRAP. The CDR3 sequence: CASGLSGASGANVLTF. The CDR3 DNA reads TGTGCTAGTGGTTTGTCAGGTGCTTCAGGGGCCAACGTCCTGACTTTC.

The chain uses TRBV27 and TRBJ1-6, with no clear D. The V gene lost 5 bases and the J gene lost 11 bases, with 16 bases spanning the gap. This CDR3 is built from 14 residues. CDR1 MNHEY and CDR2 SMNVEV come from the germline V gene (reference sequence). The chain's CDR3 is CASSLRPGGPPLHF. For the CDR3, the DNA is TGTGCCAGCAGTCTCCGACCCGGCGGGCCACCCCTCCACTTT.

The rearrangement links TRBV6-5 to TRBJ1-2; tentatively, D is TRBD1 (6 bases). Germline assignment: CDR1 MNHEY and CDR2 SVGAGI. V shed 7 bases and J shed 0 bases, with 9 bases lying between them. CDR3 length equals 13 residues. CDR3 nucleotide sequence: TGTGCCAGCATGGACAGTACTAACTATGGCTACACCTTC. Protein: CASMDSTNYGYTF.

The V gene is TRBV7-7, the J gene TRBJ2-5, with no clear D. Trimming removed 1 base from V and 1 base from J, with 7 bases in between. Per germline, CDR1 SSHAT and CDR2 FNYEAQ (reference sequence). The CDR3 covers 14 residues. The CDR3 region has the DNA TGTGCCAGCAGCTTAGACTACGTCCAAGAGACCCAGTACTTC. It codes for CASSLDYVQETQYF.

This sequence joins TRBV7-8 and TRBJ1-1; D is possibly TRBD1 (5 bases). Germline lookup yields CDR1 SGHVS and CDR2 FQNEAQ. The CDR3 covers 15 residues. The V end was cut by 6 bases, the J end by 7 bases, with 21 bases between. The CDR3 DNA sequence: TGTGCCAGCAGTCTCCCGGCGGGGGGGGGAGGTGAAGCTTTCTTT. Protein sequence: CASSLPAGGGGEAFF.

The chain has TRBV7-2 and TRBJ1-5; possible D gene TRBD1, 6 bases. V shed 0 bases and J shed 6 bases, with 15 bases lying between them. The germline V gene has CDR1 SGHTA and CDR2 FQGNSA. The CDR3 runs to 16 residues. DNA for the CDR3: TGTGCCAGCAGCTTAGCTGTGGCAGGGGCTTTTCAGCCCCAGCATTTT. Its translation: CASSLAVAGAFQPQHF.

The V gene is TRBV29-1, the J gene TRBJ1-2, with a possible D match to TRBD1 (5 bases). This CDR3 has 15 amino acids. Deletions cut 3 bases from V and 3 bases from J, with 17 bases between. Germline-derived CDR1 and CDR2 are SQVTM and ANQGSEA. CDR3 DNA: TGCAGCGTTGATAGTGGGGCCGTGATAGACTATGGCTACACCTTC. It yields the protein CSVDSGAVIDYGYTF.

The V and J genes are TRBV5-1 and TRBJ2-2, with D perhaps TRBD1 (6 bases). The CDR3 is made up of 15 amino acids. V shed 5 bases and J shed 6 bases, with 17 bases lying between them. Germline CDR1 is SGHRS and CDR2 is YFSETQ. The CDR3 loop reads CASSETQGVPGELFF. CDR3 sequence (DNA): TGCGCCAGCAGTGAGACACAGGGAGTTCCCGGGGAGCTGTTTTTT.

The chain joins TRBV30 to TRBJ2-7; D remains ambiguous. Germline V CDR1 and CDR2: GTSNPN, SVGIG (reference sequence). The CDR3 is 15 residues long. V gave up 4 bases and J gave up 1 base, with 17 bases separating them. The CDR3 here is CAWIAWNSRSYEQYF. The CDR3 DNA reads as TGTGCCTGGATAGCTTGGAACTCACGATCCTACGAGCAGTACTTC.

In DNA form, the CDR3 reads TGTGCCAGCAGCCCTAATCCGGGACAGGAACACGAGCAGTACTTC. Protein: CASSPNPGQEHEQYF. This chain joins TRBV7-7 and TRBJ2-7; 8 bases line up with TRBD1. V lost 5 bases and J lost 5; bases outside the gene matches: 11. Germline assignment: CDR1 SSHAT and CDR2 FNYEAQ (reference sequence). CDR3 length: 15 amino acids.

The chain has TRBV27 and TRBJ1-2; unclear D gene. Germline V gene data show CDR1 as MNHEY and CDR2 as SMNVEV (reference sequence). The V end lost 2 bases, the J end lost 5 bases, and 15 bases lay between the germline ends. The CDR3 runs to 15 residues. The CDR3 DNA reads TGTGCCAGCAGTTTAGGGTTCGGGGTCAAATATGGCTACACCTTC. Protein: CASSLGFGVKYGYTF.

This rearrangement joins TRBV10-3 to TRBJ1-5; 9 positions agree with TRBD1. CDR1 ENHRY and CDR2 SYGVKD come from the germline V gene. This CDR3 has 15 amino acids. Trimming took 10 bases from V and 2 from J; bases not matched to a gene: 9. The CDR3 is CATVEGQGGNQPQHF. The DNA for the CDR3 is TGTGCCACCGTGGAGGGACAGGGAGGCAATCAGCCCCAGCATTTT.

The chain combines TRBV27 with TRBJ2-7, with a weak D call TRBD1 (5 bases). The V and J ends lost 10 bases and 7 bases respectively, with 23 bases between them. From germline, CDR1 is MNHEY and CDR2 SMNVEV (reference sequence). This CDR3 region has 14 residues. CDR3 bases: TGTGCCACCACCCTCAGGGTCGGTATTGGGGAGCAGTACTTC. Translating gives CATTLRVGIGEQYF.

Concerning this clone: Other DNA sequences within the sample encode an identical CDR3. The chain has TRBV11-3 and TRBJ2-2, with D possibly TRBD2 on 6 matching bases. Trimming removed 5 bases from V and 3 bases from J, with 7 bases in between. In germline, CDR1 is SGHNT, CDR2 YENEEA. The CDR3 covers 13 residues. In DNA, the CDR3 is TGTGCCAGCAGCCCGGGAGACACCGGGGAGCTGTTTTTT. It translates to CASSPGDTGELFF.

The rearrangement uses TRBV20-1 and TRBJ2-5; D gene unclear. Trimming shortened V by 3 bases and J by 3 bases, and 5 bases separated the two germline ends. The germline V gene has CDR1 DFQATT and CDR2 SNEGSKA (reference sequence). CDR3 length equals 11 residues. CDR3 protein: CSARLKETQYF. DNA of the CDR3: TGCAGTGCTAGGTTAAAAGAGACCCAGTACTTC.

The count of this clone is one. Here the CDR3 DNA reads TGCGCCAGCAGCATGGGAGATCTCTACTCTGGAAACACCATATATTTT. Translated, it gives CASSMGDLYSGNTIYF. V and J are TRBV5-1 and TRBJ1-3; D is ambiguous. V was clipped by 4 bases and J by 0 bases, with 14 bases between them. The CDR3 extends over 16 amino acids. The germline V gene encodes CDR1 SGHRS and CDR2 YFSETQ.

This chain uses TRBV7-9 with TRBJ1-4; D uncertain. Germline loops: CDR1 SEHNR, CDR2 FQNEAQ (reference sequence). Trimming shortened V by 5 bases and J by 8 bases, and 18 bases separated the two germline ends. This CDR3 has 15 amino acids. The chain's CDR3 is CASSRSSSVQEKLFF. The DNA of the CDR3 is TGTGCCAGCAGCCGATCCTCGTCCGTTCAGGAAAAACTGTTTTTT.